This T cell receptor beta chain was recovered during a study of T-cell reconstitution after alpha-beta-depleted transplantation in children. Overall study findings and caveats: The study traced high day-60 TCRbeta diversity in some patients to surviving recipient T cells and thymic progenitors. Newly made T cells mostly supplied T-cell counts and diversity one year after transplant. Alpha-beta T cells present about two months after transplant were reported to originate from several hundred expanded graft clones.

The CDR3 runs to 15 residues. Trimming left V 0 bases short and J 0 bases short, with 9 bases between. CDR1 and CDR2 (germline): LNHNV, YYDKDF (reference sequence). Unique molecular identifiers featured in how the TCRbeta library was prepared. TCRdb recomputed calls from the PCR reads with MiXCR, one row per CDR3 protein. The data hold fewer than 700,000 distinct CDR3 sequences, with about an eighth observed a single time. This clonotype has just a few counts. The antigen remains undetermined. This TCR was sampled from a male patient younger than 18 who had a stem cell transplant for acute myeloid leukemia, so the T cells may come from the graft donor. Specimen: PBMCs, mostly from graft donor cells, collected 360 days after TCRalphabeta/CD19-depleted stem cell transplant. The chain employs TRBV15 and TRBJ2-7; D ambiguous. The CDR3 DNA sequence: TGTGCCACCAGCAGAGATCCCGGCTCCTCCTACGAGCAGTACTTC. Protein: CATSRDPGSSYEQYF.